Listed below are T cell receptor beta chains from one sample, sequenced in a study of identical twins. TCRdb recomputed calls from the 5' RACE reads with MiXCR, one row per CDR3 protein. The sample yields about 690,000 distinct CDR3 sequences, over 5% seen once. Sequenced: naive T cells sorted from blood. Receptor source: a man aged 18-30 years in good health. CDR3s leave out the opening cysteine and the closing phenylalanine or tryptophan.

j_gene,v_gene,CDR3aa
TRBJ2-1,TRBV5-1,ASSLESGKFQF
TRBJ2-1,TRBV7-3,ASRLASSSEQF
TRBJ1-6,TRBV28,ASRSGQGNSPLH
TRBJ1-2,TRBV7-9,ASSLAEANYGYT
TRBJ2-1,TRBV7-9,ASQMTGPNEQF
TRBJ2-1,TRBV5-5,ASSQTSGANEQF
TRBJ2-3,TRBV12-3/TRBV12-4,ASSFLGESTDTQY
TRBJ1-1,TRBV20-1,SAQEDRHTEAF
TRBJ1-2,TRBV30,AWMGQGLGGYT
TRBJ2-6,TRBV5-1,ASSLMVSGANVLT
TRBJ2-1,TRBV6-5,ASSYGQGVMGEQF
TRBJ2-1,TRBV7-9,ASSMTGTSESEQF
TRBJ2-7,TRBV20-1,SARTSGTSYEQY
TRBJ1-3,TRBV7-9,ASPDTRNTIY
TRBJ2-1,TRBV10-3,AIGSGATTEHEQF
TRBJ2-5,TRBV20-1,SARLVVQQETQY
TRBJ2-3,TRBV7-7,ASSLAWADTQY
TRBJ1-6,TRBV6-1,ASRIPAGTGGSPLH
TRBJ2-5,TRBV5-1,ASSGGLAGGRETQY
TRBJ2-5,TRBV5-1,ASSLAGTAEETQY
TRBJ1-2,TRBV29-1,SVELSPKVGNYGYT
TRBJ2-5,TRBV29-1,STLYREVNQETQY
TRBJ2-5,TRBV20-1,SASTQLAGGMGQY
TRBJ2-3,TRBV18,ASSSTGLAEEPYTQY
TRBJ2-1,TRBV5-1,ASSVLAGDYNEQF
TRBJ2-1,TRBV10-2,ASSETGSGTYNEQF
TRBJ2-6,TRBV4-3,ASSLTLQVSGANVLT
TRBJ1-2,TRBV10-3,AISDRQGADYGYT
TRBJ1-3,TRBV27,ASSLTGRRVSGNTIY
TRBJ2-3,TRBV5-1,ASSLVGLYTDTQY
TRBJ1-3,TRBV6-5,ASSYSSGNSGNTIY
TRBJ2-2,TRBV18,ASSPDTNTGELF
TRBJ1-2,TRBV20-1,RLEDGYT
TRBJ2-3,TRBV20-1,SARIVPSTDTQY
TRBJ2-5,TRBV5-1,ASSSILVDETQY
TRBJ1-1,TRBV12-3/TRBV12-4,ASTPREGTEAF
TRBJ2-4,TRBV15,ATSSVGLAGVGNIQY
TRBJ2-3,TRBV29-1,SVEGTSGIFTSTDTQY